The rows below give T cell receptor beta chains drawn from one sample of a study of T cells in Graves' hyperthyroidism and ophthalmopathy. MiXCR, applied by TCRdb to the multiplex PCR reads, yields one record per CDR3 protein. The table records approximately 570,000 distinct CDR3 sequences, 20% of them present only once. The specimen was blood. Receptor source: a man aged 35 to 55 with Graves' ophthalmopathy. CDR3s include the opening cysteine and the closing phenylalanine or tryptophan. The D gene is left open where the match is weak. Size tells how often a clone was seen (once, few, many) or the class of an expanded clone, and some rows leave it out.

few,-,TRBJ1-1,TRBV7-8,TGTGCCAGCAGCTACCTGACAGGGAACACTGAAGCTTTCTTT,CASSYLTGNTEAFF
many,-,TRBJ2-3,TRBV7-2,TGTGCCAGCAGCTTAGATCCCGGTGGCGGGATGAAAGATACGCAGTATTTT,CASSLDPGGGMKDTQYF
many,-,TRBJ2-2,TRBV5-5,TGTGCCAGCAGCTTGGTCGGGGGAACCCCCACCGGGGAGCTGTTTTTT,CASSLVGGTPTGELFF
-,-,TRBJ2-7,TRBV27,TGTGCCAGCAGTTCCCGACTGTTTTGGGAGCAGTACTTC,CASSSRLFWEQYF
-,-,TRBJ1-1,TRBV9,TGTGCCAGCAGCGCAGGACAGCCAACCTCTGAAGCTTTCTTT,CASSAGQPTSEAFF
-,TRBD2,TRBJ2-1,TRBV27,TGTGCCACCAGTACGCGTAGCGGGCCTACCTACAATGAGCAGTTCTTC,CATSTRSGPTYNEQFF
few,TRBD1,TRBJ2-3,TRBV3-1,TGTGCCAGCAGCCAATTAGGGGGCGTGGGCACAGATACGCAGTATTTT,CASSQLGGVGTDTQYF
many,-,TRBJ2-1,TRBV18,TGTGCCAGCTCACCACTGGGGCATGAGCAGTTCTTC,CASSPLGHEQFF
many,TRBD2,TRBJ2-5,TRBV12-3/TRBV12-4,TGTGCCAGCAGTTTCCAAGCGGGAGCTGAGACCCAGTACTTC,CASSFQAGAETQYF
few,TRBD2,TRBJ2-5,TRBV2,TGTGCCAGCAGTTATAGCGGGAGTGGGGAGACCCAGTACTTC,CASSYSGSGETQYF
few,-,TRBJ1-6,TRBV28,TGTGCCAGCAGATCGGGGCTCGCATATAATTCACCCCTCCACTTT,CASRSGLAYNSPLHF
many,-,TRBJ2-5,TRBV12-3/TRBV12-4,TGTGCCAGCAGTTCGATGGGGGGCTACCAAGAGACCCAGTACTTC,CASSSMGGYQETQYF
many,TRBD2,TRBJ2-1,TRBV7-2,TGTGCCAGCAGCTTATGGAGCGGGACTACCTCCTACAATGAGCAGTTCTTC,CASSLWSGTTSYNEQFF
many,-,TRBJ1-1,TRBV3-1,TGTGCCAGCAGCCCCATAAGGAAGAACACTGAAGCTTTCTTT,CASSPIRKNTEAFF
few,TRBD1,TRBJ1-2,TRBV11-2,TGTGCCAGCAGCCCAGACAGGGGAACAAACTATGGCTACACCTTC,CASSPDRGTNYGYTF
few,-,TRBJ1-5,TRBV2,TGTGCCAGCAACAGATATAGCAATCAGCCCCAGCATTTT,CASNRYSNQPQHF
once,TRBD1,TRBJ2-7,TRBV10-3,TGTGCCATCAGTGGACCGGGACAGGGATTAAGCTACGAGCAATACTTC,CAISGPGQGLSYEQYF
-,TRBD2,TRBJ2-7,TRBV7-9,TGTGCCAGCAGCTCGGGACTAGCGGGTTTCTACGAGCAGTACTTC,CASSSGLAGFYEQYF
-,TRBD2,TRBJ2-5,TRBV4-3,TGCGCCAGCAGCCAAGGGGGACTAGCGGGAGAGACCCAGTACTTC,CASSQGGLAGETQYF
many,-,TRBJ2-1,TRBV2,TGTGCCAGCAGGAAAACACCAACTTGGGGCATGGAGCAGTTCTTC,CASRKTPTWGMEQFF
few,-,TRBJ2-5,TRBV19,TGTGCCAGTAGTAAAGGTCGGTCTTCCTCTCAAGAGACCCAGTACTTC,CASSKGRSSSQETQYF
few,-,TRBJ2-7,TRBV5-8,TGTGCCAGCAGCTTGGACTGGGAAACGGGGGAGCAGTACTTC,CASSLDWETGEQYF
few,-,TRBJ2-1,TRBV6-6,TGTGCCAGCAGTTACGTCCCCCCGGGGGTGAAGCGCAATGAGCAGTTCTTC,CASSYVPPGVKRNEQFF
-,-,TRBJ2-7,TRBV6-5,TGTGCCAGCAGTTACTCGAGAGGGGTCTACGAGCAGTACTTC,CASSYSRGVYEQYF
few,TRBD1,TRBJ1-6,TRBV5-1,TGCGCCAGCAGCCCGTTACAGGGGGCAAATTCACCCCTCCACTTT,CASSPLQGANSPLHF
-,-,TRBJ1-1,TRBV6-2/TRBV6-3,TGTGCCAGCAAGAGGGCGAACACTGAAGCTTTCTTT,CASKRANTEAFF
many,TRBD1,TRBJ1-3,TRBV5-1,TGCGCCAGCAGCTCGGGACAGGGTTTGAATGGAAACACCATATATTTT,CASSSGQGLNGNTIYF